Reported below is one T cell receptor (beta chain). In the source study's methods: By means of reference gene primer amplification, nucleated cell counts were estimated. The protocol was immunoSEQ multiplex PCR, while the TCRdb copy is restricted to in-frame clones and leaves out a portion. For V, J and clone size, that table is used; D and trimming come from the DNA. Of about 13,000 clones in the sample, roughly 90% are singletons; the top ten hold more than 2%. The CDR3 sequence is 13 residues long. From germline, CDR1 is SGDLS and CDR2 YYNGEE. V was trimmed by 3 bases and J by 6 bases, leaving 10 bases between them. The data are from a study of blood T cell repertoires in COVID-19. About the research overall: From the United States, Italy and Spain came samples of acute and convalescent COVID-19. T cells, B-cell-depleted T cells, or PBMCs provided the cDNA or gDNA that served as material.

This clonotype was obtained from a human donor in a cohort sampled during active COVID-19. Sample: peripheral blood. This rearrangement joins TRBV9 to TRBJ1-3, with a weak D call TRBD1 (5 bases). CDR3 bases: TGTGCCAGCAGCGCGGGGGATGCAAACACCATATATTTT. Protein sequence: CASSAGDANTIYF. The full variable domain, with the rest looked up from reference TRBV9 and TRBJ1-3, is DSGVTQTPKHLITATGQRVTLRCSPRSGDLSVYWYQQSLDQGLQFLIQYYNGEERAKGNILERFSAQQFPDLHSELNLSSLELGDSALYFCASSAGDANTIYFGEGSWLTVV.